The 19 T cell receptor beta chains presented below share a single source sample, sequenced in a study of CD8 T cells in ankylosing spondylitis. TCRdb reprocessed the 5' RACE reads via MiXCR and lists one record per CDR3 protein. The data contain around 150,000 distinct CDR3 sequences, 9.5% to 12% of them singletons. Sequencing was performed on blood, either unsorted or a sorted T cell fraction (not recorded which). Source of these receptors: a female donor with ankylosing spondylitis or in good health (not recorded which).

This clonotype was counted ten times or more. V is TRBV12-3 or TRBV12-4 and J is TRBJ1-6; D not certain. The CDR3 is 16 residues long. Trimming removed 2 bases from V and 5 bases from J, with 13 bases in between. CDR3 coding DNA: TGTGCCAGCAGTTTATTTAGGTGGGAGGATAATTCACCCCTCCACTTT. Translation: CASSLFRWEDNSPLHF.

This clonotype has ten or more counts. The chain combines TRBV12-3 or TRBV12-4 with TRBJ1-6, with no clear D. This CDR3 is 13 amino acids long. V gave up 3 bases and J gave up 14 bases, with 14 bases separating them. CDR3 nucleotide sequence: TGTGCCAGCAGTTTGTCGGCCGGCGGGGCCCTCCACTTT. Its protein product is CASSLSAGGALHF.

Ten or more counts support this clonotype. V and J are TRBV7-2 and TRBJ1-3, with D tentatively TRBD1 (5 bases). Germline values: CDR1 SGHTA, CDR2 FQGNSA. V was clipped by 9 bases and J by 3 bases, with 9 bases between them. The CDR3 runs 12 residues. This CDR3 is CASGTDGNTIYF. The CDR3 bases are TGTGCCAGTGGGACGGATGGAAACACCATATATTTT.

This clonotype showed up many times. At one end the junction does not follow the germline gene, possibly because of a read error. The rearrangement links TRBV7-8 to TRBJ1-4; no firm D call. The CDR3 extends over 14 amino acids. Germline CDR1 SGHVS, CDR2 FQNEAQ. In DNA, the CDR3 is TGTGCCAGCACCTTAAGCAGATTTAATGAAAAACTGTTTTTT. It specifies CASTLSRFNEKLFF.

This clonotype was observed at least ten times. CDR3 bases: TGTGCCAGCATTAAATTCACCGGGGAGCTGTTTTTT. As protein: CASIKFTGELFF. The rearrangement joins TRBV5-8 to TRBJ2-2; D is uncertain. The CDR3 consists of 12 residues. The germline CDR1 and CDR2 sequences are SGHTS and YDEGEE. With 6 bases removed from V and 4 bases from J, the gap between germline ends came to 7 bases. The variable domain in full, with the rest retrieved from reference TRBV5-8 and TRBJ2-2, is EAGVTQSPTHLIKTRGQQATLRCSPISGHTSVYWYQQALGLGLQFLLWYDEGEERNRGNFPPRFSGRQFPNYSSELNVNALELEDSALYLCASIKFTGELFFGEGSRLTVL.

The rearrangement joins TRBV10-1 to TRBJ2-1, with D perhaps matching TRBD2 (5 bases). The germline V gene encodes CDR1 WNHNN and CDR2 SYGVQD (reference sequence). The V end was cut by 4 bases, the J end by 0 bases, with 13 bases between. The CDR3 is 16 amino acids. CDR3 region: CASSAGNSGSYNEQFF. The CDR3 bases are TGCGCCAGCAGTGCCGGAAACAGCGGCTCCTACAATGAGCAGTTCTTC.

This clonotype appeared a single time. Just one base apart from a much larger clone, this may be a read error. The chain combines TRBV30 with TRBJ1-1; D unclear. Germline V CDR1 and CDR2: GTSNPN, SVGIG (reference sequence). The length of the CDR3 is 13 residues. This CDR3 is CAWSGLSKPEALF. CDR3 coding DNA: TGTGCCTGGAGTGGGCTTAGTAAGCCCGAAGCTCTCTTT. The whole variable domain, remainder taken from reference TRBV30 and TRBJ1-1, is SQTIHQWPATLVQPVGSPLSLECTVEGTSNPNLYWYRQAAGRGLQLLFYSVGIGQISSEVPQNLSASRPQDRQFILSSKKLLLSDSGFYLCAWSGLSKPEALFGQGTRLTVV.

This clonotype occurred many times. The chain recombines TRBV20-1 with TRBJ2-2; 10 nucleotides line up with TRBD1. CDR1 and CDR2 from the germline V gene are DFQATT and SNEGSKA (reference sequence). The junction had 6 bases not matched to a gene; V was cut back by 6 bases and J by 2 bases. CDR3 length equals 15 residues. This CDR3 is CSARQGASNTGELFF. The CDR3 nucleotides read TGCAGTGCGAGACAGGGGGCGAGTAACACCGGGGAGCTGTTTTTT.

The genes are TRBV10-2 and TRBJ2-7, with a tentative D call TRBD1 (5 bases). V gave up 10 bases and J gave up 7 bases, with 20 bases separating them. The CDR3 loop spans 13 amino acids. Germline V gives CDR1 WSHSY, CDR2 SAAADI. The CDR3 DNA sequence: TGCGCCACCACCTTAACAGGTTCGCAAGAGCAGTACTTC. This gives the protein CATTLTGSQEQYF.

This clonotype has at least ten counts. V and J are TRBV10-2 and TRBJ2-3, with D possibly matching TRBD2 (6 bases). Trimming took off 2 bases at V and 8 bases at J, with 11 bases between the two ends. CDR1 and CDR2 (germline): WSHSY, SAAADI. This CDR3 has 13 amino acids. The CDR3 DNA is TGCGCCAGCAGTGAGGGGGGGAGCGCTACGCAGTATTTT. It is translated as CASSEGGSATQYF.

This clonotype was counted ten times or more. V gene TRBV20-1 combines with J gene TRBJ1-4, with D uncertain. V dropped 2 bases and J dropped 5 bases, with 12 bases sitting between them. CDR3 length: 14 amino acids. Per germline, CDR1 DFQATT and CDR2 SNEGSKA (reference sequence). Written as DNA, the CDR3 is TGCAGTGCTAGAAGTATAACCAGGAATGAAAAACTGTTTTTT. Its protein is CSARSITRNEKLFF.

This clonotype was picked up many times. One end of the junction varies from germline; a read error may be responsible. The J gene is TRBJ1-1, the V gene TRBV11-2, with D perhaps TRBD1 (5 bases). Germline V CDR1 and CDR2: SGHAT, FQNNGV. This CDR3 is built from 12 residues. CDR3 DNA: TGTGCCAGCAGTTTAGGGGCAGTTGAAGCTTTCTTT. This sequence encodes CASSLGAVEAFF.

Comment on this clonotype: A much larger clonotype is one base distant, so this may be a read error. J is TRBJ2-2 and V is TRBV10-3; a possible D gene is TRBD2 (5 bases). The CDR3 totals 14 residues. Germline-derived CDR1 and CDR2 are ENHRY and SYGVKD. Here the CDR3 reads CAISASGNTGEPFF. Written as DNA, the CDR3 is TGTGCCATCAGCGCCTCTGGGAACACCGGGGAGCCGTTTTTT.

This chain connects TRBV18 to TRBJ1-2; 9 bases agree with TRBD1. With 7 bases clipped from V and 7 bases from J, the junction kept 13 bases outside the gene matches. Germline values: CDR1 KGHSH, CDR2 LQKENI. The CDR3 runs 15 residues. Here the CDR3 reads CASFPTTGGGVGYTF. CDR3 sequence (DNA): TGTGCCAGCTTCCCCACGACAGGGGGAGGTGTTGGCTACACCTTC.

Comment on this clonotype: A much larger clonotype is one base distant, so this may be a read error. The chain recombines TRBV30 with TRBJ2-7, with a weak D call TRBD1 (5 bases). CDR1 and CDR2 from the germline V gene are GTSNPN and SVGIG (reference sequence). This CDR3 contains 13 residues. The CDR3 DNA follows: TGTGCCTGGAGTATTCGACAGAGATACGAGCAGTCCTTC. Translating it yields CAWSIRQRYEQSF.

This clonotype was detected ten times or more. The V call is TRBV24-1, the J call TRBJ2-2, with no clear D. This CDR3 is 11 amino acids long. The germline gives CDR1 KGHDR, CDR2 SFDVKD. The V and J ends lost 7 bases and 4 bases respectively, with 3 bases between them. As DNA, the CDR3 is TGTGCCACCAGCTTCACCGGGGAGCTGTTTTTT. This translates into CATSFTGELFF.

The table lists this clonotype with many counts. The rearrangement links TRBV12-3 or TRBV12-4 to TRBJ1-5, with unresolved D. CDR3 size: 14 residues. Between the trimmed V and J ends, which lost 7 bases and 6 bases, there was a span of 16 bases. CDR3 residues: CASTLLALGQPQHF. The CDR3, as DNA: TGTGCCAGCACTCTTTTGGCCCTCGGTCAGCCCCAGCATTTT.

This clonotype was seen ten or more times. The chain joins TRBV10-3 to TRBJ1-3; the D is unclear. This CDR3 has 15 residues. Germline V gene data show CDR1 as ENHRY and CDR2 as SYGVKD. V was pared by 3 bases and J by 2 bases, with 11 bases between. CDR3 in DNA: TGTGCCATCAGTGAACAAGGCGGGGCTGGAAACACCATATATTTT. Its protein is CAISEQGGAGNTIYF.

This clonotype was recorded many times. This chain links TRBV11-2 with TRBJ1-1; D is ambiguous. The CDR3 length is 15 residues. Trimming removed 3 bases at V and 2 bases at J, with 13 bases between. CDR1 is SGHAT, CDR2 FQNNGV, per germline. CDR3 in DNA: TGTGCCAGCAGCTTGATCTGGACGGGCAACACTGAAGCTTTCTTT. Translation: CASSLIWTGNTEAFF.